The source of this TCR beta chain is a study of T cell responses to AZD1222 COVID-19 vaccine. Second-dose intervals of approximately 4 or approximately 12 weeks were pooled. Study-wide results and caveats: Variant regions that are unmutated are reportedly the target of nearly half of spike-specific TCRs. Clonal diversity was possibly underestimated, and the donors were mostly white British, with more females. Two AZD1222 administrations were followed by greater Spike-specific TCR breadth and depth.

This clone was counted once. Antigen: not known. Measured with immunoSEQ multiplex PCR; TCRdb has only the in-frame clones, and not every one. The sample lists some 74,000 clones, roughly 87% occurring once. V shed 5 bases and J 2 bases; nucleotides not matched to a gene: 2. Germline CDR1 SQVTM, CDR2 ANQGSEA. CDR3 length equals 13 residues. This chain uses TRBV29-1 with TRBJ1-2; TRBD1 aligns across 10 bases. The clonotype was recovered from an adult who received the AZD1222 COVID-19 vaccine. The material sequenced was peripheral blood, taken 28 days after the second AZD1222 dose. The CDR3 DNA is TGCAGCGTTCCGGGACAGGGGAACTATGGCTACACCTTC. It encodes CSVPGQGNYGYTF.